The 11 T cell receptor beta chains in this list originate from one sample, sequenced in a study of shared clonotypes between healthy human individuals. Method: immunoSEQ multiplex PCR; TCRdb's copy keeps in-frame clones and lacks some. The data contain some 2.4 million clones, approximately 93% of them singletons. The material sequenced was naive CD4+ T cells from PBMCs. Subset: CD45RA+ positively selected. These receptors all stem from a man between 18 and 35 years old in good health. Some clones in this sample may be carry-over from other donors' samples.

The V and J genes are TRBV11-3 and TRBJ2-3, with 12 positions matching TRBD2. J lost 3 bases, V lost 4 bases, and 2 bases had no gene match. Per the germline V gene, CDR1 is SGHNT and CDR2 is YENEEA. The CDR3 runs 15 residues. In nucleotides, the CDR3 is TGTGCCAGCAGCTGGGGGACTAGCGGGACAGATACGCAGTATTTT. Protein product: CASSWGTSGTDTQYF.

CDR3 sequence reads: CASSISRAAFF. For the CDR3, the DNA is TGTGCCAGTAGTATCAGTCGCGCTGCTTTCTTT. The rearrangement joins TRBV19 to TRBJ1-1; D unresolved. Trimming shortened V by 3 bases and J by 11 bases, and 10 bases separated the two germline ends. The CDR3 has 11 residues. CDR1 and CDR2 (germline): LNHDA, SQIVND (reference sequence).

Details on this clone: At one of its ends the junction is not consistent with the germline gene, which may arise from a read error. Other DNA variants within this sample encode the same CDR3. V and J are TRBV20-1 and TRBJ1-1; tentative D call: TRBD1 (6 bases). Germline V gene sequence: CDR1 DFQATT, CDR2 SNEGSKA (reference sequence). The CDR3 is made up of 11 amino acids. CDR3 DNA sequence: TGCAGTGCGAGAGGGGGCACTGAAGCTTTCTTT. This translates into CSARGGTEAFF.

The chain couples TRBV5-5 to TRBJ2-2; TRBD2 is a possible D gene (5 bases). The CDR3 is made up of 14 amino acids. The V and J ends lost 9 bases and 4 bases respectively, with 16 bases between them. The germline V gene encodes CDR1 SGHKS and CDR2 YYEKEE (reference sequence). The CDR3 DNA reads as TGTGCCACCCAACCCCTTGGACTCACCGGGGAGCTGTTTTTT. Its protein is CATQPLGLTGELFF.

J is TRBJ2-3 and V is TRBV11-3; 11 bases are a match to TRBD2. V lost 5 bases to trimming and J lost 4 bases; unmatched junction nucleotides: 5. Germline CDR1 is SGHNT and CDR2 is YENEEA. The CDR3 length is 15 residues. CDR3: CASSKLAGEADTQYF. CDR3 DNA: TGTGCCAGCAGCAAACTAGCGGGAGAAGCAGATACGCAGTATTTT.

The chain combines TRBV5-1 with TRBJ1-1; 7 bases map to TRBD1. Germline trimming cut 4 bases from V and 7 bases from J; bases unmatched to any gene: 10. The V gene's germline CDR1 is SGHRS and CDR2 YFSETQ. The CDR3 runs 14 residues. The CDR3 DNA sequence: TGCGCCAGCAGCCGAGCCCCAGGGGGAAATGAAGCTTTCTTT. This gives the protein CASSRAPGGNEAFF.

The V and J genes are TRBV28 and TRBJ1-1, with D unclear. The CDR3 loop spans 15 amino acids. V dropped 1 base and J dropped 2 bases, with 11 bases sitting between them. Per the germline V gene, CDR1 is MDHEN and CDR2 is SYDVKM. CDR3 sequence (DNA): TGTGCCAGCAGTTTATTTTTCAGGCAAAACACTGAAGCTTTCTTT. As protein: CASSLFFRQNTEAFF.

This chain uses TRBV20-1 with TRBJ1-1, with TRBD1 matching over 7 bases. Germline assignment: CDR1 DFQATT and CDR2 SNEGSKA (reference sequence). This CDR3 is 10 amino acids long. Trimming took 5 bases from V and 8 from J; bases not matched to a gene: 2. The CDR3 reads CSALDREAFF. CDR3 coding DNA: TGCAGTGCTCTGGACAGGGAAGCTTTCTTT.

V gene TRBV19 combines with J gene TRBJ1-5; D is uncertain. Germline CDR1 is LNHDA and CDR2 is SQIVND (reference sequence). V was cut by 5 bases and J by 11 bases, with 10 bases left in between. This CDR3 comprises 11 residues. The CDR3 protein is CASSVGGTQHF. In DNA form, the CDR3 reads TGTGCCAGTAGTGTCGGAGGAACCCAGCATTTT. Looking up the rest from reference TRBV19 and TRBJ1-5 gives the full variable domain: DGGITQSPKYLFRKEGQNVTLSCEQNLNHDAMYWYRQDPGQGLRLIYYSQIVNDFQKGDIAEGYSVSREKKESFPLTVTSAQKNPTAFYLCASSVGGTQHFGDGTRLSIL.

V usage is TRBV27 and J usage is TRBJ2-6; tentatively, D is TRBD1 or TRBD2 (6 bases each). Trimming stripped 6 bases from V and 4 bases from J, with 13 bases between. Germline CDR1 MNHEY, CDR2 SMNVEV (reference sequence). The CDR3 sequence is 15 residues long. The CDR3 protein is CASRPGGGGANVLTF. DNA of the CDR3: TGTGCCAGCAGACCCGGGGGCGGAGGGGCCAACGTCCTGACTTTC.

This chain joins TRBV4-1 and TRBJ2-7; the match to TRBD2 covers 16 bases. Trimming cost V 3 bases and J 4 bases; bases outside gene matches: 12. Germline V CDR1 and CDR2: MGHRA, YSYEKL. This CDR3 is 19 amino acids long. The CDR3 loop reads CASSQPGGTSGRARYEQYF. In DNA form, the CDR3 reads TGCGCCAGCAGCCAGCCAGGGGGGACTAGCGGGAGGGCGAGGTACGAGCAGTACTTC.